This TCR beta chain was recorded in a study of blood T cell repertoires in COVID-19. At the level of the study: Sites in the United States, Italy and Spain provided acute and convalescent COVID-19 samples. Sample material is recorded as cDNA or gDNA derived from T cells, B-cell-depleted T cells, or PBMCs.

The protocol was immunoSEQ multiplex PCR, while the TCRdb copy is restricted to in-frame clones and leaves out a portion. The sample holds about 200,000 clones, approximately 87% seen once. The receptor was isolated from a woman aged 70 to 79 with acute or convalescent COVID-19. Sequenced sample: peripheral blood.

DNA for the CDR3: TGTGCCAGCTCACCGACAGCGAACACTGAAGCTTTCTTT. It specifies CASSPTANTEAFF. V gene TRBV18 combines with J gene TRBJ1-1, with D maybe TRBD1 (5 bases). CDR3 length equals 13 residues. From germline, CDR1 is KGHSH and CDR2 LQKENI. The V end was cut by 3 bases, the J end by 1 base, with 6 bases between.